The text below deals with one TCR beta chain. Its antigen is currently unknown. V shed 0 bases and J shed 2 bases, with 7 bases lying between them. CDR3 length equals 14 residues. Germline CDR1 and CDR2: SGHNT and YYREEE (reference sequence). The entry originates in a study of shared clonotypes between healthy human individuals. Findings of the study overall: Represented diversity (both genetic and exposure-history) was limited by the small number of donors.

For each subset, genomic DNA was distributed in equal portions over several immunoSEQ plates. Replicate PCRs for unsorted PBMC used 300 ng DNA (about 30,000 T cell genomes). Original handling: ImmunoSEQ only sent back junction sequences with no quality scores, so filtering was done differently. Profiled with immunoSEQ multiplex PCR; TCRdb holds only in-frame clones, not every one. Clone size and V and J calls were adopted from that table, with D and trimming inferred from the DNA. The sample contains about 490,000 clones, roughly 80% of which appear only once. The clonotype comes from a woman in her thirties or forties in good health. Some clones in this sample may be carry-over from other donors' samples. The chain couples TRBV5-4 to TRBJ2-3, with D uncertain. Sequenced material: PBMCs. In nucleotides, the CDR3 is TGTGCCAGCAGCTTGGACAGACACACAGATACGCAGTATTTT. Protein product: CASSLDRHTDTQYF.